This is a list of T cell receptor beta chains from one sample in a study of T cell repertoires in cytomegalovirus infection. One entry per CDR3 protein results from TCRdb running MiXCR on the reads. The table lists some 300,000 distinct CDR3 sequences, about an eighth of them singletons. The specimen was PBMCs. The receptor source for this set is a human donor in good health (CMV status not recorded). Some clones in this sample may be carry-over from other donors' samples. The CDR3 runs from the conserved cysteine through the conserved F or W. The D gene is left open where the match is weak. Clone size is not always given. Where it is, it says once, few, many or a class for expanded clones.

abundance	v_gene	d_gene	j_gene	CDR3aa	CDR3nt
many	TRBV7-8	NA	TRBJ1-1	CASSPLVFGEAFF	TGTGCCAGCAGCCCCCTAGTCTTCGGGGAGGCTTTCTTT
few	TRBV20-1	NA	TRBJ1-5	CSARVSADSNQPQHF	TGCAGTGCTAGAGTTTCGGCAGATAGCAATCAGCCCCAGCATTTT
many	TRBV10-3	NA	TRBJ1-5	CAISESGQASQPQHF	TGTGCCATCAGTGAGTCAGGGCAGGCGTCTCAGCCCCAGCATTTT
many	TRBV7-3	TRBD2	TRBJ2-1	CASSFTSGSGEQFF	TGTGCCAGCAGCTTCACTAGCGGGAGTGGTGAGCAGTTCTTC
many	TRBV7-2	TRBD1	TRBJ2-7	CASSWGSTGATYEQYF	TGTGCCAGCAGCTGGGGGTCGACAGGGGCAACCTACGAGCAGTACTTC
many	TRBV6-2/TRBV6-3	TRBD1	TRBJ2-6	CASTPTGLSGANVLTF	TGTGCCAGCACCCCGACAGGGCTCTCTGGGGCCAACGTCCTGACTTTC
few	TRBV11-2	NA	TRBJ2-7	CASSPNRGGRPGYEQYF	TGTGCCAGCAGCCCAAACAGGGGGGGGCGTCCAGGCTACGAGCAGTACTTC
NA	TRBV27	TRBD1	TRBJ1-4	CARQTTGANEKLFF	TGTGCCAGACAAACGACAGGGGCTAATGAAAAACTGTTTTTT
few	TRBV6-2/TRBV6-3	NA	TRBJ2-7	CASSSYGGDSYEQYF	TGTGCCAGCAGTTCTTATGGCGGAGACTCCTACGAGCAGTACTTC
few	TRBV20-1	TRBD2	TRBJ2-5	CSARALAGGAGYF	TGCAGTGCTAGAGCACTAGCGGGAGGGGCTGGGTACTTC
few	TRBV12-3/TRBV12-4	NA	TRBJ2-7	CASSYSGSGEQYF	TGTGCCAGCAGTTATTCCGGGAGTGGCGAGCAGTACTTC
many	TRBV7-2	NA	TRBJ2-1	CASSLEGTYNEQFF	TGTGCCAGCAGCTTAGAGGGGACATACAATGAGCAGTTCTTC
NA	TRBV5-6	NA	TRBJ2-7	CASNLGLGREQYF	TGTGCCAGCAACTTGGGGTTGGGAAGGGAGCAGTACTTC
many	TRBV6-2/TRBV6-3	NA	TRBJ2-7	CASSYWGDYSYEQYF	TGTGCCAGCAGTTACTGGGGCGACTACTCCTACGAGCAGTACTTC
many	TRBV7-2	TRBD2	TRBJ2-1	CASNYGGEQFF	TGTGCCAGCAACTACGGGGGGGAGCAGTTCTTC
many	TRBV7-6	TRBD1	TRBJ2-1	CASSYTWTGGFNEQFF	TGTGCCAGCAGCTACACCTGGACAGGGGGCTTTAATGAGCAGTTCTTC
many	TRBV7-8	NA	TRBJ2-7	CASSLANTGAGAYEQYF	TGTGCCAGCAGCTTAGCAAATACAGGGGCGGGGGCCTACGAGCAGTACTTC
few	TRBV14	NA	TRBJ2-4	CASSRSTGDIQYF	TGTGCCAGCAGCCGCTCAACGGGGGACATTCAGTACTTC
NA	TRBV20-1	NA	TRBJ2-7	CSARHGGPGGSYEQYF	TGCAGTGCTAGGCACGGTGGCCCCGGAGGCTCCTACGAGCAGTACTTC
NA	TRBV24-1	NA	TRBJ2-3	CATIDTQYF	TGTGCCACCATAGATACGCAGTATTTT
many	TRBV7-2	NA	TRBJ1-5	CASSLGSYQPQHF	TGTGCCAGCAGCTTAGGGTCCTATCAGCCCCAGCATTTT
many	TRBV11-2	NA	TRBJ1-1	CASSSQWHTEAFF	TGTGCCAGCAGCTCACAATGGCACACTGAAGCTTTCTTT
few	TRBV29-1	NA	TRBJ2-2	CSVGRQMNTGELFF	TGCAGCGTCGGCAGACAAATGAACACCGGGGAGCTGTTTTTT
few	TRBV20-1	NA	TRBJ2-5	CSASLHPGATRQETQYF	TGCAGTGCCTCACTTCACCCGGGGGCCACACGGCAAGAGACCCAGTACTTC
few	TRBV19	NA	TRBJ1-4	CASSSQAQGNEKLFF	TGTGCCAGTAGTTCACAGGCCCAGGGGAATGAAAAACTGTTTTTT
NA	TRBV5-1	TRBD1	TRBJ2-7	CASSYGTGSHEQYF	TGCGCCAGCAGTTATGGGACAGGGTCCCACGAGCAGTACTTC
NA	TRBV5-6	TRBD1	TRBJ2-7	CASSLAGGQGRREQYF	TGTGCCAGCAGCTTGGCCGGTGGACAGGGGCGACGCGAGCAGTACTTC
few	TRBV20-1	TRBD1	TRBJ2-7	CSALQGAGSYEQYF	TGCAGTGCTCTACAGGGGGCAGGGTCCTACGAGCAGTACTTC
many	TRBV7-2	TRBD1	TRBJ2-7	CASRGQGAYEQYF	TGTGCCAGCAGAGGACAGGGTGCCTACGAGCAGTACTTC